Shown below are 10 T cell receptor beta chains from a single sample sequenced in a study of blood T cells in healthy people across ages. For the second PCR, which ran for 7 to 11 cycles, a sample-barcoded 5' primer and a J-beta primer mix were used. TCRdb re-called the 5' RACE reads through MiXCR, storing one row per CDR3 protein. The data show around 280,000 distinct CDR3 sequences, with around 29% seen just once and over 25% held by the top ten. The sequencing input was blood. All receptors come from a woman in her 70s in good health.

The chain joins TRBV7-9 to TRBJ1-1; weak D call: TRBD1 (6 bases). Trimming stripped 5 bases from V and 0 bases from J, with 16 bases between. The germline V gene encodes CDR1 SEHNR and CDR2 FQNEAQ (reference sequence). The CDR3 covers 16 residues. The CDR3 loop is CASSPGGGRLNTEAFF. CDR3 in DNA: TGTGCCAGCAGCCCTGGAGGGGGAAGGTTGAACACTGAAGCTTTCTTT.

This clonotype has more than one count but fewer than ten. The chain combines TRBV7-9 with TRBJ1-2, with 11 bases aligning to TRBD1. The germline V gene has CDR1 SEHNR and CDR2 FQNEAQ (reference sequence). The CDR3 has 15 residues. V was clipped by 5 bases and J by 6 bases; unmatched bases: 8. The CDR3 sequence is CASSPGQGGSDGYTF. For the CDR3, the DNA is TGTGCCAGCAGCCCGGGACAGGGGGGAAGCGATGGCTACACCTTC.

This clonotype was recorded once. The rearrangement links TRBV6-2 or TRBV6-3 to TRBJ1-1; 8 bases are shared with TRBD1. The CDR3 has 15 amino acids. J was trimmed by 6 bases and V by 0 bases; bases with no gene match: 6. Looked up from germline, CDR1 is MNHEY and CDR2 is SVGEGT. The CDR3: CASSYSSEQGAEAFF. The CDR3 bases are TGTGCCAGCAGTTACTCGTCAGAACAGGGGGCTGAAGCTTTCTTT.

There are a few counts of this clonotype. The rearrangement uses TRBV20-1 and TRBJ1-4, with D unclear. Trimming removed 3 bases at V and 6 bases at J, with 8 bases between. This CDR3 region has 12 residues. The V gene's germline CDR1 is DFQATT and CDR2 SNEGSKA (reference sequence). DNA of the CDR3: TGCAGTGCTAGGACAAAAGATGAAAAACTGTTTTTT. It codes for CSARTKDEKLFF.

The chain has TRBV3-1 and TRBJ2-3, with D perhaps matching TRBD1 (6 bases). The CDR3 covers 11 residues. CDR1 and CDR2 (germline): LGHDT, YNNKEL (reference sequence). V was clipped by 8 bases and J by 7 bases, with 10 bases between them. The CDR3 DNA reads as TGTGCCAGCGACCAGGGGAATACGCAGTATTTT. This translates into CASDQGNTQYF.

There are a few counts of this clonotype. This chain uses TRBV20-1 with TRBJ2-3; 11 bases fit TRBD2. Trimming removed 1 base from V and 0 bases from J; junction bases left unmatched: 12. Looked up from germline, CDR1 is DFQATT and CDR2 is SNEGSKA (reference sequence). CDR3 length: 19 amino acids. CDR3 sequence reads: CSARVFTSGRVLSTDTQYF. The CDR3, as DNA: TGCAGTGCTAGAGTCTTCACTAGCGGGAGAGTCCTTAGCACAGATACGCAGTATTTT.

This clonotype appeared many times. This rearrangement joins TRBV5-1 to TRBJ2-3, with D uncertain. Germline V lookup: CDR1 SGHRS, CDR2 YFSETQ. V was cut by 4 bases and J by 2 bases, with 14 bases left in between. This CDR3 comprises 15 residues. The CDR3 spells CASSAAALATDTQYF. CDR3 nucleotide sequence: TGCGCCAGCAGCGCGGCGGCGTTGGCCACAGATACGCAGTATTTT.

The chain combines TRBV3-1 with TRBJ1-6; TRBD1 agrees at 7 bases. CDR3 length: 14 residues. CDR1 is LGHDT, CDR2 YNNKEL, per germline (reference sequence). The V segment lost 5 bases and the J segment 7 bases; nucleotides outside the gene matches: 5. The CDR3 coding sequence is TGTGCCAGCAGCTCCCGACAGGGAAATTCACCCCTCCACTTT. This translates into CASSSRQGNSPLHF.

The chain recombines TRBV6-5 with TRBJ2-6, with D unresolved. Germline loops: CDR1 MNHEY, CDR2 SVGAGI. The V and J ends lost 4 bases and 3 bases respectively, with 16 bases between them. The CDR3 runs 17 residues. As DNA, the CDR3 is TGTGCCAGCAGTTTTTACAGCTCGATCAGTGGGGCCAACGTCCTGACTTTC. This codes for CASSFYSSISGANVLTF.

The chain employs TRBV28 and TRBJ2-5; 12 bases are a match to TRBD2. CDR1 and CDR2 (germline): MDHEN, SYDVKM. This CDR3 is built from 16 residues. Losses at the gene ends were 2 bases for V and 5 bases for J; bases not matched to a gene: 6. The CDR3, as DNA: TGTGCCAGCAGTTTACGGACTAGCGGGGTTCGGGAGACCCAGTACTTC. It is translated as CASSLRTSGVRETQYF.